This is a list of T cell receptor beta chains from one sample in a study of T cell responses to AZD1222 COVID-19 vaccine. Data came from immunoSEQ multiplex PCR; TCRdb stores just in-frame clones and leaves some out. Of fewer than 200,000 clones in the sample, approximately 88% were seen once. Sequences were derived from peripheral blood, sampled on day 0 of AZD1222 vaccination. The receptors were gathered from an adult in good health. Both conserved end residues are part of each CDR3.

J gene | V gene | CDR3 protein
TRBJ1-5 | TRBV6-5 | CASSAGQGENQPQHF
TRBJ2-2 | TRBV19 | CASSLLAGGPRAGELFF
TRBJ1-5 | TRBV27 | CASSLTWQINSNQPQHF
TRBJ1-1 | TRBV5-4 | CASSLKGWVEAFF
TRBJ1-1 | TRBV7-8 | CASSLVGDTTEAFF
TRBJ2-1 | TRBV28 | CASSNPRDRGPRYNEQFF
TRBJ2-4 | TRBV10-1 | CASRGTAAATINLVAKNIQYF
TRBJ2-6 | TRBV3-1/TRBV3-2 | CASRPGAGANVLTF
TRBJ1-2 | TRBV11-2 | CASSSSPTGPYGYTF
TRBJ2-3 | TRBV10-3 | CAMAVGDTQYF
TRBJ1-2 | TRBV5-4 | CASSLSGLQYGYTF
TRBJ1-2 | TRBV5-1 | CASSLGTVNYGYTF
TRBJ1-5 | TRBV2 | CASSIILAKDRYNQPQHF
TRBJ1-3 | TRBV10-3 | CAISTQTSSGNTIYF
TRBJ1-6 | TRBV10-2 | CASSDRTENNSPLHF
TRBJ2-5 | TRBV20-1 | CSASESGLAGGPRETQYF
TRBJ1-1 | TRBV9 | CASSVSLMNTEAFF
TRBJ2-1 | TRBV4-1 | CASSRHEQGPRKNYNEQFF